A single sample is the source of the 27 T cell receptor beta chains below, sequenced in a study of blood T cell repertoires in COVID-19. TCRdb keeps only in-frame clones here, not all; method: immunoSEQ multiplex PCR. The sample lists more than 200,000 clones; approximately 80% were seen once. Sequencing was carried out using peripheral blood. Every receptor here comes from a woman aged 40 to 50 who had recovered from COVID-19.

The CDR3 DNA reads as TGTGCCAGCATGGCCAGCGGGGGGTCGAATACGCAGTATTTT. It specifies CASMASGGSNTQYF. This chain connects TRBV2 to TRBJ2-3; 9 bases are shared with TRBD2. V was pared by 7 bases and J by 7 bases, with 9 bases of the junction left unmatched. The CDR3 loop spans 14 amino acids. The germline V gene encodes CDR1 SNHLY and CDR2 FYNNEI.

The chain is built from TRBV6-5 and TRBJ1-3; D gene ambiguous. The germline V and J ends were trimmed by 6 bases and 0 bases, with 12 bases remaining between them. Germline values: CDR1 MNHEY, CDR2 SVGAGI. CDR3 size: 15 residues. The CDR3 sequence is CASRSPELSGNTIYF. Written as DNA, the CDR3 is TGTGCCAGCAGATCACCCGAGCTCTCTGGAAACACCATATATTTT.

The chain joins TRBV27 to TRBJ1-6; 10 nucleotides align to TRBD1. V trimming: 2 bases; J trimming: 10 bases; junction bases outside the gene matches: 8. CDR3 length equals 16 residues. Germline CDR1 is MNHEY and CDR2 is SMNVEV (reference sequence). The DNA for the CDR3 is TGTGCCAGCAGTTTAAGGAGCGGGACAGGGGTCTCACCCCTCCACTTT. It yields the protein CASSLRSGTGVSPLHF.

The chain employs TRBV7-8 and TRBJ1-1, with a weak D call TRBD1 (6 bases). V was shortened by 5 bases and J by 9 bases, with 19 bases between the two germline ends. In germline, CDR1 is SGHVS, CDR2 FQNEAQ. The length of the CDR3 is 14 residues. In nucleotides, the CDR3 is TGTGCCAGCAGCCCCTTGGGCCCCACAGGGAAAGCTTTCTTT. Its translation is CASSPLGPTGKAFF.

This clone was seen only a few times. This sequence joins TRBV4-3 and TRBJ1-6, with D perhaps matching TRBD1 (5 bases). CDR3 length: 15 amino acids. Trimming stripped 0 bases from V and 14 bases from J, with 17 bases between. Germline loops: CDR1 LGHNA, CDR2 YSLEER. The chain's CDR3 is CASSQDLDGGVALHF. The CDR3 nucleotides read TGCGCCAGCAGCCAAGATCTCGACGGGGGGGTGGCCCTCCACTTT.

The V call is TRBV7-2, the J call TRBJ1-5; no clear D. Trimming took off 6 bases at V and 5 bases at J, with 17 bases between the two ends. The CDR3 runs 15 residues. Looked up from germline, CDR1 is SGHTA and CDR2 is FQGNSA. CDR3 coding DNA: TGTGCCAGCAGTATCGGCGCGGGTTACGATCAGCCCCAGCATTTT. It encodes CASSIGAGYDQPQHF. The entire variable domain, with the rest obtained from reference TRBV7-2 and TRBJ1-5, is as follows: GAGVSQSPSNKVTEKGKDVELRCDPISGHTALYWYRQSLGQGLEFLIYFQGNSAPDKSGLPSDRFSAERTGGSVSTLTIQRTQQEDSAVYLCASSIGAGYDQPQHFGDGTRLSIL.

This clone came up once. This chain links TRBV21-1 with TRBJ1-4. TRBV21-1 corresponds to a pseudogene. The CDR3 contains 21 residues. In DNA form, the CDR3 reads TGTGCCAGCAGCAAAGGGGGGGGTTCAGATTCCTCGATAAATCCTAATGAAAAACTGTTTTTT. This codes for CASSKGGGSDSSINPNEKLFF.

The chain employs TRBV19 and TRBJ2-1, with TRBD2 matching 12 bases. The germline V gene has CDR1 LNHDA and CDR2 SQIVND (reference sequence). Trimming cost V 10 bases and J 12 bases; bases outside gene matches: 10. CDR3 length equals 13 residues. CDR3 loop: CATSTSGGLVQFF. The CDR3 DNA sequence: TGTGCCACATCGACTAGCGGGGGCTTGGTGCAGTTCTTC.

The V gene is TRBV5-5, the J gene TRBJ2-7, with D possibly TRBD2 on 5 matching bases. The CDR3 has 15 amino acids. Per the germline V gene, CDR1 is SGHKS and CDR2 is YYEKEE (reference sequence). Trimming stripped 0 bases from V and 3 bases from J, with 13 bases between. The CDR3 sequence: CASSLAGGSIYEQYF. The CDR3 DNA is TGTGCCAGCAGCTTGGCAGGAGGTTCAATCTACGAGCAGTACTTC.

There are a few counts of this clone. The CDR3, as DNA: TGTGCCAGCAGCTTAGTTTCCGACAGGATAGCTGAAGCTTTCTTT. This encodes CASSLVSDRIAEAFF. The V and J genes are TRBV7-2 and TRBJ1-1, with D perhaps matching TRBD1 (6 bases). Trimming removed 1 base from V and 6 bases from J, with 15 bases in between. This CDR3 has 15 residues. The germline CDR1 and CDR2 sequences are SGHTA and FQGNSA.

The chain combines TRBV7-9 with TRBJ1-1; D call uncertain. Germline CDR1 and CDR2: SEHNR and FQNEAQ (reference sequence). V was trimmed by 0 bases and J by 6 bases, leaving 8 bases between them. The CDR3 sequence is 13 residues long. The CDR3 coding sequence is TGTGCCAGCAGCTTAGCCCAGGTGGCTGAAGCTTTCTTT. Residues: CASSLAQVAEAFF.

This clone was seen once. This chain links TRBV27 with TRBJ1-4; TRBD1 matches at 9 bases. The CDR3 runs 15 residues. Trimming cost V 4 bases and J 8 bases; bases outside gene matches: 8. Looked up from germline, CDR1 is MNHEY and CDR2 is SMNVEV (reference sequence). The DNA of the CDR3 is TGTGCCAGCAGTTCCCCGGGACAGGGAATAGAAAAACTGTTTTTT. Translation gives CASSSPGQGIEKLFF.

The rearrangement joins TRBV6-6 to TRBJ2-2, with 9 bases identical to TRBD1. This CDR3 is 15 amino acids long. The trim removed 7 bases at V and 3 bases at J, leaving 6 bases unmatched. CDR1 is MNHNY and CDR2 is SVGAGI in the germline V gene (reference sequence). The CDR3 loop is CASKGQGSYTGELFF. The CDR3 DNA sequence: TGTGCCAGCAAGGGACAGGGTAGTTACACCGGGGAGCTGTTTTTT.

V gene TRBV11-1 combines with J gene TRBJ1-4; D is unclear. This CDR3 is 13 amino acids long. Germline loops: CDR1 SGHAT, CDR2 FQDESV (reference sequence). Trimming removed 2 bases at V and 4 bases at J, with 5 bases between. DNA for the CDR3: TGTGCCAGCAGCTTATTCCTTAATGAAAAACTGTTTTTT. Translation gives CASSLFLNEKLFF. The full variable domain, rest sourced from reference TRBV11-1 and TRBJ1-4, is EAEVAQSPRYKITEKSQAVAFWCDPISGHATLYWYRQILGQGPELLVQFQDESVVDDSQLPKDRFSAERLKGVDSTLKIQPAELGDSAMYLCASSLFLNEKLFFGSGTQLSVL.

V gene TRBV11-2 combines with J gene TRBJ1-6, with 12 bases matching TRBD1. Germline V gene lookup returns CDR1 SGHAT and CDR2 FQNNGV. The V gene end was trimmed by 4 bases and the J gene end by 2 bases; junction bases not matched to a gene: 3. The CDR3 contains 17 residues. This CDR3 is CASSWGQGATYNSPLHF. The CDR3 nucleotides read TGTGCCAGCAGCTGGGGACAGGGGGCGACCTATAATTCACCCCTCCACTTT. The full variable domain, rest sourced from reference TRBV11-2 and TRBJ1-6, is EAGVAQSPRYKIIEKRQSVAFWCNPISGHATLYWYQQILGQGPKLLIQFQNNGVVDDSQLPKDRFSAERLKGVDSTLKIQPAKLEDSAVYLCASSWGQGATYNSPLHFGNGTRLTVT.

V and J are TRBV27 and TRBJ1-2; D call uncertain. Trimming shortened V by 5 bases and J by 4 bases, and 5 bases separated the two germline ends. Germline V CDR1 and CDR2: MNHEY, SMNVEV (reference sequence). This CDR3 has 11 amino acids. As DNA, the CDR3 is TGTGCCAGCAGTGAGGGCTATGGCTACACCTTC. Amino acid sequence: CASSEGYGYTF.

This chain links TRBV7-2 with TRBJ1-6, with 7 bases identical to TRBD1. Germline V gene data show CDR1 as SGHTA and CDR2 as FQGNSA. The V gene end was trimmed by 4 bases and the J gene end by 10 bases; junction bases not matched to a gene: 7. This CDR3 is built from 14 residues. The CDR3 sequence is CASSSRQGPSPLHF. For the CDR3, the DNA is TGTGCCAGCAGCTCGAGACAGGGACCCTCACCCCTCCACTTT.

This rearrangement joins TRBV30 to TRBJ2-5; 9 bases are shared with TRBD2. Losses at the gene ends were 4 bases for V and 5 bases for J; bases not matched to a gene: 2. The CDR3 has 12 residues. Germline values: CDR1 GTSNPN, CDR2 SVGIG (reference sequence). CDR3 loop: CAWNSGGETQYF. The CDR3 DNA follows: TGTGCCTGGAATAGCGGGGGTGAGACCCAGTACTTC.

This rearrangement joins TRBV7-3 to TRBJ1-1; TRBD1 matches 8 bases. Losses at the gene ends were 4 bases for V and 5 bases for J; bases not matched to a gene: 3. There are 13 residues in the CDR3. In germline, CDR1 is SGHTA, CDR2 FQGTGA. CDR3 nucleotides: TGTGCCAGCAGCTGGACAGGGAGGACTGAAGCTTTCTTT. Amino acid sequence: CASSWTGRTEAFF.

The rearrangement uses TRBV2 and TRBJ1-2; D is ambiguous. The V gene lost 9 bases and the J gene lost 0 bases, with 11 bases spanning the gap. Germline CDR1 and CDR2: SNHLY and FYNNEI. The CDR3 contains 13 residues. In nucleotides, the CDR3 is TGTGCCAGTAGCGACACGTCTAACTATGGCTACACCTTC. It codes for CASSDTSNYGYTF. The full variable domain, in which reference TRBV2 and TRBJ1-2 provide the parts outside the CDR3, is EPEVTQTPSHQVTQMGQEVILRCVPISNHLYFYWYRQILGQKVEFLVSFYNNEISEKSEIFDDQFSVERPDGSNFTLKIRSTKLEDSAMYFCASSDTSNYGYTFGSGTRLTVV.

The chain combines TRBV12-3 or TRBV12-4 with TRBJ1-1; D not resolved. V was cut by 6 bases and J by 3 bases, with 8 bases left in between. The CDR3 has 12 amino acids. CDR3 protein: CASRFSDTEAFF. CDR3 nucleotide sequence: TGTGCCAGCAGGTTTTCCGACACTGAAGCTTTCTTT.

DNA of the CDR3: TGTGCCAGCTCACCATGGAGTTTTGGCAACGGACTAGCGAAAGAGACCCAGTACTTC. This gives the protein CASSPWSFGNGLAKETQYF. V is TRBV18 and J is TRBJ2-5, with 9 nucleotides matching TRBD2. V was pared by 2 bases and J by 3 bases, with 16 bases of the junction left unmatched. From germline, CDR1 is KGHSH and CDR2 LQKENI. The CDR3 covers 19 residues.

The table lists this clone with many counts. The CDR3 here is CASSFAAQGQGGGYTF. The CDR3 nucleotides read TGTGCCAGCAGCTTCGCCGCTCAAGGACAGGGGGGAGGCTACACCTTC. This rearrangement joins TRBV7-2 to TRBJ1-2; 10 bases fit TRBD1. Germline CDR1 and CDR2: SGHTA and FQGNSA. The length of the CDR3 is 16 residues. V shed 3 bases, J shed 8 bases, and the junction held 12 bases outside the gene matches.

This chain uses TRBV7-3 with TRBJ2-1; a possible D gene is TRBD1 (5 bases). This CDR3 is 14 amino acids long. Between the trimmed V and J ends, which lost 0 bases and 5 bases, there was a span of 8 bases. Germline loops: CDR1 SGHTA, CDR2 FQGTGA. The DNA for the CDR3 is TGTGCCAGCAGCTTAACCAGGGCGAACAATGAGCAGTTCTTC. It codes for CASSLTRANNEQFF.

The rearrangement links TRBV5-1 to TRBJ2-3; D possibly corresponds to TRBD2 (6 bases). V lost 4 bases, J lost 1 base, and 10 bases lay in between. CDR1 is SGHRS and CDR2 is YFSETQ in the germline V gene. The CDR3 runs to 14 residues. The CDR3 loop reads CASSEGLGTDTQYF. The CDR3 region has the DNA TGCGCCAGCAGCGAGGGACTGGGCACAGATACGCAGTATTTT.

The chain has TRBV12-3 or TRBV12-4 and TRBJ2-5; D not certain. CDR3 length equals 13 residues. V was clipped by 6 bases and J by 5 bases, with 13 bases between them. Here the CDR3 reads CASSRVGRETQYF. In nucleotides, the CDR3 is TGTGCCAGCAGCCGGGTCGGTCGGGAGACCCAGTACTTC.

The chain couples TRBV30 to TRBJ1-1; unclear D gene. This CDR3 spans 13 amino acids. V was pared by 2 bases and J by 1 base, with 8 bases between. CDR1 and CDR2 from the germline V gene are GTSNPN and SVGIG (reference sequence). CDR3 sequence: CAWSRGANTEAFF. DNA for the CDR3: TGTGCCTGGAGTCGAGGTGCGAACACTGAAGCTTTCTTT.